Listed here is a single TCR beta chain. Its antigen remains unknown. The record originates from a study of Ad26.COV2.S vaccination and SARS-CoV-2 variants. V shed 5 bases and J 4 bases; nucleotides not matched to a gene: 16. CDR1 is SEHNR, CDR2 FQNEAQ, per germline (reference sequence). The CDR3 is made up of 19 amino acids. The data were produced by immunoSEQ multiplex PCR, yet TCRdb's version contains in-frame clones alone and is incomplete. Seen here are over 110,000 clones, 75% to 90% observed once, and the top ten hold around 5%. Study-wide points: Researchers cautioned that TCR breadth and depth analyses may have underestimated total T cell responses. Reported post-vaccination CD8+ and CD4+ T cell responses to spike showed substantial breadth. Relative to placebo recipients, vaccine recipients exhibited elevated spike-specific TCR breadth.

The material was peripheral blood, obtained after recovery from COVID-19. The chain employs TRBV7-9 and TRBJ2-2, with 10 bases identical to TRBD2. This TCR came from a human donor who had recovered from COVID-19. The CDR3 region is CASSAPSFASGGFTGELFF. In DNA, the CDR3 is TGTGCCAGCAGCGCACCCTCGTTTGCTAGCGGGGGTTTCACCGGGGAGCTGTTTTTT.